Below, one T cell receptor (beta chain) is given with its context. Antigen specificity is unknown. Use of 60 Vbeta and 13 Jbeta primers characterized the PCR. Assay: immunoSEQ multiplex PCR; the TCRdb copy retains only in-frame clones and omits some. This sample has about 110,000 clones, with 65% to 80% found just once. Germline V lookup: CDR1 SGHNT, CDR2 YYREEE (reference sequence). The CDR3 sequence is 13 residues long. Trimming left V 7 bases short and J 2 bases short, with 12 bases between. This record belongs to a study of cytomegalovirus exposure and HLA in healthy donors. Notes on the study in general: Analyses of presence and absence presupposed an approximately uniform sequencing depth across donors. The study flagged 150 to 200 TCR beta chains as cytomegalovirus-associated. In vitro experiments confirmed that three CMV-associated chains were specific for CMV antigens. Clonal expansion was found to be greater in HLA-associated TCR beta chains than in equally common others in a later analysis.

Sequenced material: PBMCs. This receptor was obtained from a man under 40 in good health and CMV-seropositive. The chain is built from TRBV5-4 and TRBJ1-2; TRBD1 might be the D (6 bases). CDR3 residues: CASRGGANYGYTF. In nucleotides, the CDR3 is TGTGCCAGCCGAGGGGGGGCGAACTATGGCTACACCTTC.